The sequence of this TCR beta chain was determined in a study of blood T cell repertoires in COVID-19 (dated by TCRdb to the early 2020s). Study-wide context: Collaborator samples came from the United States, Italy and Spain and covered acute and convalescent phases of COVID-19. The prospective study material was composed of cDNA or gDNA derived from T cells, B-cell-depleted T cells, or PBMCs. Deeply sampled blood TCRbeta repertoires from subjects exposed to, actively infected with, or recovered from COVID-19 were included in the dataset. A freely available public database, intended as a resource for researchers studying the immune response to SARS-CoV-2, is where the repertoires were released. The samples were drawn from the first 160 participants of the ongoing ImmuneRACE study and from 1,254 subjects provided by 6 global collaborators. A de-identified subject ID, COVID-19 status, age in years and sex were almost always included in the sample metadata. Where HLA class I and class II types were available, the types were taken from metadata supplied by the sample provider, not from assay-based typing.

The immunoSEQ Assay, a bias-controlled multiplex PCR, was used to amplify TCRbeta CDR3 regions from genomic DNA. On the authors' methods: Within the assay, amplification of reference gene primers was used to estimate how many nucleated cells each sample contained. To quantify the absolute abundance of each unique TCRbeta CDR3 rearrangement, sequence reads were collapsed and filtered. For each sample, productive Simpson clonality was calculated as the square root of Simpson's diversity index across productive rearrangements. The source is immuneACCESS, and TCRdb retained only in-frame sequences with V and J called. Part of the clones is not carried over; for the studies checked, unresolved V genes explain less than half of this, and the remainder is unexplained. V and J calls and clone size are as listed in that table; D and trimming were resolved from the DNA. This sample has some 130,000 clones in its table, and about 81% of those were observed once. Clones ranked in the top ten supply 2% to 2.5% of the sample.

About this clone itself: It has no known antigen specificity. Base qualities are not at hand, and no much larger clone is one base apart.

The full study reports these points: How much clinical and demographic metadata was included differed by source and by participant, and the metadata was provided uncurated.

In the prospective study, participants were roughly 18 to 100 years old, resided in 24 geographic areas of the United States, and were enrolled through a virtual design. Cohort assignment in the prospective study relied on participant-reported clinical history from a screening survey and a study questionnaire. In the prospective study, mobile phlebotomists collected whole blood, serum and a nasopharyngeal or oropharyngeal swab from each participant. Participants in the prospective study had the option to provide additional blood draws and questionnaires over an approximately 2-month period. Before DNA extraction, prospective study blood samples were shipped either frozen or at room temperature. Counted from cysteine to phenylalanine, this CDR3 has 17 amino acids. Only the CDR3 portion is preserved as DNA: 51 bases, with reading frame beginning at the first base. Trimming leaves V shorter by 4 bases and J shorter by 4 bases, with the junction holding 9 bases beyond the gene matches. The germline V gene (reference sequence) specifies LNHDA as CDR1 and SQIVND as CDR2.

Sequencing used PBMCs or T cells enriched from blood (not recorded which). The sequence was obtained from a man aged 35-49 years with acute COVID-19. Recombination connected TRBV19 to TRBJ2-6; 8 bases in the junction line up with TRBD1. The CDR3 region: CASSTPGGAKGANVLTF. The base sequence is TGTGCCAGTAGTACCCCAGGGGGCGCGAAAGGGGCCAACGTCCTGACTTTC.